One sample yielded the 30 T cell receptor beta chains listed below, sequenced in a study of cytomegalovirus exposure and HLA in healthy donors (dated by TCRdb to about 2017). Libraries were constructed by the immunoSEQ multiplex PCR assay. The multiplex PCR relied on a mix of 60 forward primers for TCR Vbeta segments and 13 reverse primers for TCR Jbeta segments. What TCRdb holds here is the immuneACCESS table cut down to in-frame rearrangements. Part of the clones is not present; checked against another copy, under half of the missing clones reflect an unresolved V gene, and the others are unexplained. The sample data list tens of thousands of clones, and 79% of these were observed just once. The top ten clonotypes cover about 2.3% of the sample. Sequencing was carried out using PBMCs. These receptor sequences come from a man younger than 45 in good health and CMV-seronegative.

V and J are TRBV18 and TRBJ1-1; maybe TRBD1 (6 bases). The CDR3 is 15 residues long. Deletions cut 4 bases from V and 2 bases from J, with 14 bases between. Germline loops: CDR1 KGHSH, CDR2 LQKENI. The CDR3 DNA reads TGTGCCAGCTCACGGACAGCAAACGGTAACACTGAAGCTTTCTTT. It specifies CASSRTANGNTEAFF.

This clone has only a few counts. As DNA, the CDR3 is TGTGCCATCAGTGGTCTAGCTTTCTCTTTCTCCTACAATGAGCAGTTCTTC. This translates into CAISGLAFSFSYNEQFF. The chain couples TRBV10-3 to TRBJ2-1; possible D gene TRBD2, 5 bases. V shed 4 bases and J shed 0 bases, with 16 bases lying between them. The CDR3 sequence is 17 residues long. CDR1 ENHRY and CDR2 SYGVKD come from the germline V gene.

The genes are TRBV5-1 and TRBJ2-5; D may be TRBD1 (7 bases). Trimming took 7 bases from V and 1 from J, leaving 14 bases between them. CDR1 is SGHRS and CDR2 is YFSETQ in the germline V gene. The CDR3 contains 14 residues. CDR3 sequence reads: CASATGDSQETQYF. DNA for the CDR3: TGCGCCAGCGCCACGGGGGACAGCCAAGAGACCCAGTACTTC.

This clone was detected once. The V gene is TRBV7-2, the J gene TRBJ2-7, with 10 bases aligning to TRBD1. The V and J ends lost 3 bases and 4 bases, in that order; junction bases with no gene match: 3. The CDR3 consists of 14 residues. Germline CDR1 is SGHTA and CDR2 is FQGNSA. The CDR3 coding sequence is TGTGCCAGCAGCTTGACAGGGGGCGGGTACGAGCAGTACTTC. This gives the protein CASSLTGGGYEQYF. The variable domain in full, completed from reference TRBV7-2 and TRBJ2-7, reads GAGVSQSPSNKVTEKGKDVELRCDPISGHTALYWYRQSLGQGLEFLIYFQGNSAPDKSGLPSDRFSAERTGGSVSTLTIQRTQQEDSAVYLCASSLTGGGYEQYFGPGTRLTVT.

The CDR3 here is CASSYTGTVTGELFF. CDR3 DNA: TGTGCCAGCAGTTACACAGGGACGGTCACCGGGGAGCTGTTTTTT. This rearrangement joins TRBV6-5 to TRBJ2-2; possibly TRBD1 for D (6 bases). The CDR3 has 15 residues. Trimming took 2 bases from V and 4 from J, leaving 11 bases between them. Germline V gene lookup returns CDR1 MNHEY and CDR2 SVGAGI.

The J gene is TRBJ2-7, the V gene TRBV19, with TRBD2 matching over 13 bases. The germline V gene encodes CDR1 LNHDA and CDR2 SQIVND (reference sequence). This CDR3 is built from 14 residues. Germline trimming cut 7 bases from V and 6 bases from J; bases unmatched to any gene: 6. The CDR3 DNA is TGTGCCAGTAAACTAGCGGGAGGGCCCGGCGAGCAGTACTTC. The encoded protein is CASKLAGGPGEQYF.

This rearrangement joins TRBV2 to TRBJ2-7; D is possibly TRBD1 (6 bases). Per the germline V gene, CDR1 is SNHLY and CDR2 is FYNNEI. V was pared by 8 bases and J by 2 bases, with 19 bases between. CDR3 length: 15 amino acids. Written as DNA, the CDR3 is TGTGCCAGCTCGAAACAGGGTGTTGGGCCCTACGAGCAGTACTTC. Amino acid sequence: CASSKQGVGPYEQYF.

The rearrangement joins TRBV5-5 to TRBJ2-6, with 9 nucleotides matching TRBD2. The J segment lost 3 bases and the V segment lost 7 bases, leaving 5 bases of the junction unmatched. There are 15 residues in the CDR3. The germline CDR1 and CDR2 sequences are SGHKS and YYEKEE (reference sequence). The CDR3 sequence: CASLREGLGANVLTF. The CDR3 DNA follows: TGTGCCAGCTTGCGGGAGGGCCTTGGGGCCAACGTCCTGACTTTC.

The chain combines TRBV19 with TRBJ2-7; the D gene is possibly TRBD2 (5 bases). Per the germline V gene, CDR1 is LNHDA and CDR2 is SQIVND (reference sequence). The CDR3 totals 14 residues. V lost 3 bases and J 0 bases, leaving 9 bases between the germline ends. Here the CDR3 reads CASSIVGSSYEQYF. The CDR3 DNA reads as TGTGCCAGTAGTATCGTTGGGAGCTCCTACGAGCAGTACTTC. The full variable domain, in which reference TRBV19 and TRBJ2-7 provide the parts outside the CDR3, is DGGITQSPKYLFRKEGQNVTLSCEQNLNHDAMYWYRQDPGQGLRLIYYSQIVNDFQKGDIAEGYSVSREKKESFPLTVTSAQKNPTAFYLCASSIVGSSYEQYFGPGTRLTVT.

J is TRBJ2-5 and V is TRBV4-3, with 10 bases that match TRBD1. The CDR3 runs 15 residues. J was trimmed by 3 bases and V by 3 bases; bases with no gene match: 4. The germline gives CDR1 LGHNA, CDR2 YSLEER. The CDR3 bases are TGCGCCAGCAGCCATCATGGGACAGGGGAAGAGACCCAGTACTTC. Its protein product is CASSHHGTGEETQYF.

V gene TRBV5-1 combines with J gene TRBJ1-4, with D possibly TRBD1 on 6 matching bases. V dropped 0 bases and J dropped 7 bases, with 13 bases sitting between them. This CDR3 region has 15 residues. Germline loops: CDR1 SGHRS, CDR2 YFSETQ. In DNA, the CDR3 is TGCGCCAGCAGCTTGGAACAGGGTAGACGTGAAAAACTGTTTTTT. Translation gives CASSLEQGRREKLFF.

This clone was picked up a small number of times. The CDR3 sequence: CASSQELQGEAFF. CDR3 in DNA: TGCGCCAGCAGCCAGGAACTTCAGGGGGAAGCTTTCTTT. The chain couples TRBV4-3 to TRBJ1-1; the D gene is possibly TRBD1 (6 bases). The V gene lost 3 bases and the J gene lost 8 bases, with 13 bases spanning the gap. The CDR3 totals 13 residues. The germline V gene has CDR1 LGHNA and CDR2 YSLEER.

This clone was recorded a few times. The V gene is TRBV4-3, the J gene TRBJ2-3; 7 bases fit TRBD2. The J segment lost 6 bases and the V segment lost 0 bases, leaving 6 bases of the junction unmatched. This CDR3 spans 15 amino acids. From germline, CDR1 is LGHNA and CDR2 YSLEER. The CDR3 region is CASSQELREFDTQYF. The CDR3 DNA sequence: TGCGCCAGCAGCCAAGAGTTGCGGGAGTTCGATACGCAGTATTTT.

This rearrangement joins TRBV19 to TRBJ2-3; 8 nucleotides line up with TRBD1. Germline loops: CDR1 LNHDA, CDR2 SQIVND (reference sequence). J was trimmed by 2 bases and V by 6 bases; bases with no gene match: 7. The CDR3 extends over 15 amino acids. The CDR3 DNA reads TGTGCCAGTAGGGGAACAGGGGGAGTCACAGATACGCAGTATTTT. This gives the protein CASRGTGGVTDTQYF. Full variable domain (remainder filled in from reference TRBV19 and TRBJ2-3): DGGITQSPKYLFRKEGQNVTLSCEQNLNHDAMYWYRQDPGQGLRLIYYSQIVNDFQKGDIAEGYSVSREKKESFPLTVTSAQKNPTAFYLCASRGTGGVTDTQYFGPGTRLTVL.

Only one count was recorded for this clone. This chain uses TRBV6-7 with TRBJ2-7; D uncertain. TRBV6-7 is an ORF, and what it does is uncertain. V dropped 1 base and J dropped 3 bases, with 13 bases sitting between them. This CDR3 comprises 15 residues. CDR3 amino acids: CASSYLPGSLYEQYF. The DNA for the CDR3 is TGTGCCAGCAGTTACTTGCCCGGGTCCCTCTACGAGCAGTACTTC.

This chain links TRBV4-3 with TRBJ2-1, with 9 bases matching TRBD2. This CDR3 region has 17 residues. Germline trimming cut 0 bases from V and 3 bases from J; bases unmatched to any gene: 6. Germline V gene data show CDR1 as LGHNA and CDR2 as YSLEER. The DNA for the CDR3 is TGCGCCAGCAGCCAAGATAACGCGGGAGGGTTCTACAATGAGCAGTTCTTC. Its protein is CASSQDNAGGFYNEQFF.

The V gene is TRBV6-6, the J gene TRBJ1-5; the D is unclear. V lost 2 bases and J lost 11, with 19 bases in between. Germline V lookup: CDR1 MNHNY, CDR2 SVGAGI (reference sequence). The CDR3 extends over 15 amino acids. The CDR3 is CASSYESKRTVTQHF. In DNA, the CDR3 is TGTGCCAGCAGTTACGAATCAAAGCGGACGGTGACCCAGCATTTT.

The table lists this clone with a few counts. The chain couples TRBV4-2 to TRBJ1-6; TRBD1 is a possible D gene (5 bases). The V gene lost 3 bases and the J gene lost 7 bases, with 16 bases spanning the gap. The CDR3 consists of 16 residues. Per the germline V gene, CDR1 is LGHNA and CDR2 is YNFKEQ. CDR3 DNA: TGTGCCAGCAGCCATGACGCTGGGGGGTCCAATTCACCCCTCCACTTT. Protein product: CASSHDAGGSNSPLHF.

CDR3 nucleotides: TGTGCCAGCAGCTCACAGGGGGATGAGCAGTTCTTC. Amino acid sequence: CASSSQGDEQFF. The rearrangement joins TRBV7-2 to TRBJ2-1; 8 bases align to TRBD1. Per germline, CDR1 SGHTA and CDR2 FQGNSA. This CDR3 spans 12 amino acids. Trimming took 4 bases from V and 8 from J; bases not matched to a gene: 1.

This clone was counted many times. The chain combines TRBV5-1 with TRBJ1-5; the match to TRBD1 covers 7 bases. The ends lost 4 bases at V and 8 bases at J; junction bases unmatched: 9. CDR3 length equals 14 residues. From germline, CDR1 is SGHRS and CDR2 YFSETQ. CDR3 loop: CASSPGQARKPQHF. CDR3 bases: TGCGCCAGCAGCCCAGGACAGGCACGGAAGCCCCAGCATTTT.

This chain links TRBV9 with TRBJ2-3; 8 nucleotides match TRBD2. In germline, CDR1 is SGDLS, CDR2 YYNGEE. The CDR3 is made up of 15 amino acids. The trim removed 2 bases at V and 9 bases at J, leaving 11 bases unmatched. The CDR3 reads CASSVDSGTKSTQYF. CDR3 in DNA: TGTGCCAGCAGCGTCGATAGCGGGACCAAGAGCACGCAGTATTTT.

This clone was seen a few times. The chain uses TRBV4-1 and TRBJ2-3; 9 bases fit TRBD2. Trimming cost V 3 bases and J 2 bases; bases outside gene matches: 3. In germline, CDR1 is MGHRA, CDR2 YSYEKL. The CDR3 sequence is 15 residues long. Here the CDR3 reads CASSHLAGTTDTQYF. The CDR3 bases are TGCGCCAGCAGCCACCTAGCGGGGACCACAGATACGCAGTATTTT.

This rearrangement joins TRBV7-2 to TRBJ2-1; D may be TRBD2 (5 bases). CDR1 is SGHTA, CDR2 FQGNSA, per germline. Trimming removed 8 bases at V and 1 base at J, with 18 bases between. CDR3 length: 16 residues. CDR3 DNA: TGTGCCAGCGCTAAGGGAAGGAGGAGGTCCTACAATGAGCAGTTCTTC. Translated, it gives CASAKGRRRSYNEQFF.

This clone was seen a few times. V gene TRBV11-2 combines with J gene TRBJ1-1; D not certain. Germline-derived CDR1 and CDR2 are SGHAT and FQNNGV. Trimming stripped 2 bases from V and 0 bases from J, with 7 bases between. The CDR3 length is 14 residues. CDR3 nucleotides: TGTGCCAGCAGCTTACAGCGGATGAACACTGAAGCTTTCTTT. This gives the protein CASSLQRMNTEAFF.

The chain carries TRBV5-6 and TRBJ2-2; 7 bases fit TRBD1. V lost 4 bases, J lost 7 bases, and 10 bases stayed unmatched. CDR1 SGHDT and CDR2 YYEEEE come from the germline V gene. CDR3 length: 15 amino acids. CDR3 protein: CASSTLQGMVGELFF. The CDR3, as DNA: TGTGCCAGCAGCACACTACAGGGGATGGTCGGGGAGCTGTTTTTT.

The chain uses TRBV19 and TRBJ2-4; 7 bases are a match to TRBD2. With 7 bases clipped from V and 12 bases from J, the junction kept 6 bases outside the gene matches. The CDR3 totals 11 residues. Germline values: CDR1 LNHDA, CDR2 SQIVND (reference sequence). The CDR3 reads CASNSGLAQYF. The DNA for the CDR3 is TGTGCCAGTAATAGCGGGCTTGCTCAGTACTTC.

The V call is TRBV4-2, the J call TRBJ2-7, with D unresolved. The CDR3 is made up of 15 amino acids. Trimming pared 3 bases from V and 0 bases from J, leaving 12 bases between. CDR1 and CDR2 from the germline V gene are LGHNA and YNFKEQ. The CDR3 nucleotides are TGTGCCAGCAGCCAGCGGCCATCGAGCTCCTACGAGCAGTACTTC. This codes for CASSQRPSSSYEQYF.

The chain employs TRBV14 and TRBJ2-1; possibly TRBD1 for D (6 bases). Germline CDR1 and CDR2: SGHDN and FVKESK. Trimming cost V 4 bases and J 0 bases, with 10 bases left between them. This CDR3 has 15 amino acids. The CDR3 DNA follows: TGTGCCAGCAGCCCATACAGGGTCTCCTACAATGAGCAGTTCTTC. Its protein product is CASSPYRVSYNEQFF.

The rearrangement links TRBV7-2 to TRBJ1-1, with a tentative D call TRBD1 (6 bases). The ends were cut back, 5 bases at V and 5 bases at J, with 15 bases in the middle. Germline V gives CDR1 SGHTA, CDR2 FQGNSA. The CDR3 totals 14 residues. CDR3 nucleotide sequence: TGTGCCAGCAGCCCGCAGGGGCGACGTACTGAAGCTTTCTTT. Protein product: CASSPQGRRTEAFF.

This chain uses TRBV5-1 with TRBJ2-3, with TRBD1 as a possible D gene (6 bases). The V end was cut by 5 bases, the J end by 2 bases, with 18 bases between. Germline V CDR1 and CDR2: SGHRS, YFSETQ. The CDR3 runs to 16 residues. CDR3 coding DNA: TGCGCCAGCAGAACATCAGGGGTTCTTCCCACAGATACGCAGTATTTT. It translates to CASRTSGVLPTDTQYF.